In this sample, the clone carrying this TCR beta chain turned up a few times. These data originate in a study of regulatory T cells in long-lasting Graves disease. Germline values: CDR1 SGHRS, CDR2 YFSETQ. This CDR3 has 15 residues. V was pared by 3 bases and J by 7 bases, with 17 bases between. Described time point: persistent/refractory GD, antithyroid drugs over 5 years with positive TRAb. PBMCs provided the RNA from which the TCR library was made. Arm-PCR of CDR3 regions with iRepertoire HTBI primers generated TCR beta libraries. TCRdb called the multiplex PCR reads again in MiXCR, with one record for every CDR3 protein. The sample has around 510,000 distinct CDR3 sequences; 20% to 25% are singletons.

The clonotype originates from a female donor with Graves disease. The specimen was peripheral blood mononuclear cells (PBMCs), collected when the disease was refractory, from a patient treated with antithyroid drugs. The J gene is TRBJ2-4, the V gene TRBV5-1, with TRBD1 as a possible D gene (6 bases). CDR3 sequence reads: CASSSLYRDVNIQYF. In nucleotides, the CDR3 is TGCGCCAGCAGCTCCCTGTACAGGGACGTCAACATTCAGTACTTC.